This TCR beta chain was identified during a study of T cells in Graves' hyperthyroidism and ophthalmopathy. TCR beta CDR3 sequences were amplified from RNA transcripts. Using the HTBI primer set, a first-round RT-PCR was run on the TCR CDR3. Each CDR3 protein gets one entry after TCRdb re-called the multiplex PCR reads with MiXCR. The sample contains 150,000 to 200,000 distinct CDR3 sequences, about 15% of which appear only once. The hyperthyroidism was newly diagnosed and had lasted under 2 months; the patients were aged 18 to 65. Findings and limits, study-wide: It was a median about 7.1 months before onset that the model predicted ophthalmopathy. Within blood appeared most thyroid clonotypes that had expanded above 0.001.

As to this clonotype: The antigen remains undetermined.

V lost 5 bases, J lost 7 bases, and 11 bases stayed unmatched. The CDR3 totals 16 residues. CDR1 and CDR2 (germline): SGHAT, FQNNGV. The genes are TRBV11-2 and TRBJ2-3, with TRBD2 identical over 11 bases. The sequenced sample was blood. The sequence was obtained from a woman aged 45-65 years with Graves' hyperthyroidism. In DNA form, the CDR3 reads TGTGCCAGCAGCATCGTGATAGCGGGAGGGACCCATACGCAGTATTTT. This codes for CASSIVIAGGTHTQYF.